In this sample, the clone carrying this T cell receptor (beta chain) turned up many times. The record originates from a study of T cells of healthy individuals. MiXCR, applied by TCRdb to the 5' RACE reads, yields one record per CDR3 protein. The profile shows about 53,000 distinct CDR3 sequences, under 15% of them singletons. The TCR originated in a human donor in good health.

CDR3 in amino acids: CASSQSRAGANVLTF. The CDR3 DNA sequence: TGTGCCAGCAGCCAATCCCGGGCTGGGGCCAACGTCCTGACTTTC. The chain joins TRBV3-1 to TRBJ2-6; no firm D call. The CDR3 is made up of 15 amino acids. Germline V gene data show CDR1 as LGHDT and CDR2 as YNNKEL (reference sequence). Trimming left V 2 bases short and J 2 bases short, with 7 bases between.